Reported below is one T cell receptor beta chain. Its target is not known. The data belong to a study of shared clonotypes between healthy human individuals. General study results and limits: Sample collection involved blood only; tissue repertoires are likely different.

An assay was performed, and its level was deep. Original methodology: ImmunoSEQ output held junction-only sequences without quality scores, so filtering differed. Clones were read by immunoSEQ multiplex PCR, and TCRdb kept only the in-frame ones, dropping some. Clone size and V and J calls were adopted from that table, with D and trimming inferred from the DNA. In the table there are about 490,000 clones, approximately 79% of which are singletons. V dropped 6 bases and J dropped 2 bases, with 10 bases sitting between them. This CDR3 region has 13 residues. Germline V CDR1 and CDR2: MDHEN, SYDVKM. The clonotype was recovered from a woman aged 40 to 50 in good health. Some clones in this sample may be carry-over from other donors' samples. The material sequenced was PBMCs. The chain combines TRBV28 with TRBJ2-5; maybe TRBD1 (5 bases). The CDR3 spells CASRRQKQETQYF. CDR3 DNA: TGTGCCAGCAGACGACAGAAACAAGAGACCCAGTACTTC. Looking up the rest from reference TRBV28 and TRBJ2-5 gives the full variable domain: DVKVTQSSRYLVKRTGEKVFLECVQDMDHENMFWYRQDPGLGLRLIYFSYDVKMKEKGDIPEGYSVSREKKERFSLILESASTNQTSMYLCASRRQKQETQYFGPGTRLLVL.